This paragraph covers one TCR beta chain sequence. Its antigen is currently not known. Per-base quality was not reported, and no clone a single base away is much larger than it. The germline V end is reduced by 8 bases and the J end by 4 bases; junction bases left unmatched: 2. The cysteine opens and the phenylalanine closes a CDR3 of 13 amino acids. Only the CDR3 part of the read is kept: 39 bases, read in frame from the first base. Per the germline V gene, MNHEY is the CDR1 and SVGAGI is the CDR2. The library came from the immunoSEQ multiplex PCR assay. For the multiplex PCR, a mixture combining 60 forward primers for TCR Vbeta segments and 13 reverse primers for TCR Jbeta segments was used. Amplification of the CDR3 region of rearranged TCR beta genes was performed with a multiplex PCR assay on genomic DNA. On the Illumina HiSeq System, the amplified TCR beta libraries were sequenced as 87-base-pair reads. On the study's bioinformatics: In a later analysis, tens of millions of unique TCR beta chains were counted across the 500 to 850 repertoires, and roughly 11 million of these chains were shared by at least two donors. Raw reads were error-corrected and collapsed into unique sequences by a nearest-neighbor algorithm in which closely related sequences were merged to remove PCR and sequencing errors. To assign V, D and J gene segments, CDR3 sequences were aligned to IMGT reference sequences. For a sequence to be retained, a match of at least six nucleotides to both a V gene segment and a J gene segment was required. A rearrangement counted as productive if the CDR3 had no stop codons and remained in frame with V and J, and every other rearrangement counted as non-productive. Following IMGT convention, CDR3 was defined as the stretch from the second conserved V-encoded cysteine to the conserved J-encoded phenylalanine. The earlier analysis of 587 of the donors excluded sequences that lacked an unambiguous match to a single V gene segment. In an earlier analysis of a few hundred of the donors, a V segment was called functional when productive rearrangements were above 56.7%, and segregating when the standard deviation between donors exceeded 5%. A statistical classification framework was developed to diagnose cytomegalovirus status using the catalog of TCR beta chain sequences. V and J gene assignment, in a later analysis, came from comparing TCR nucleotide sequences with IMGT/GENE-DB human TR gene sequences. Using the TCRdist pipeline, a later analysis assigned CDR3 sequences along with most-parsimonious VDJ recombination scenarios. In a later analysis, each TCR beta chain was defined by its CDR3 amino acid sequence together with its V-gene family, and reads lacking a unique V-gene family were excluded. As a way to deal with suspected cross-contamination and a sequencing artifact, a later analysis dropped hundreds of nucleotide sequences that were highly shared and had low generation probability. For each public chain, a later analysis derived a clonal expansion index from normalized ranks of inferred template counts within each repertoire. Generation probabilities in a later analysis came from a VDJ recombination model fitted to out-of-frame rearrangements, and those results were checked against IGoR. In a later analysis, hypergeometric tests were used to score TCR-TCR, TCR-HLA and TCR-CMV co-occurrence, with a repertoire-size bias correction applied to TCR pairs. To estimate false discovery rates, a later analysis permuted the HLA or CMV assignments 20 times. In a later analysis, co-occurring TCRs were grouped using DBSCAN, and TCRdist sequence similarity was added for clustering within HLA-allele-positive subsets. Repertoires with fewer than 30,000 or more than 120,000 public chains were left out of co-occurrence clustering, as were five repertoires with anomalous nucleotide sharing. Not all clones reach the TCRdb copy of this immuneACCESS table, which keeps in-frame sequences only. Checked studies attribute under half of the gap to unresolved V genes and leave the rest unexplained. V, J and clone size reflect that table, while D and trimming were determined from the DNA. The sample data list about 110,000 clones, and about 84% of these were observed just once. The top ten constitute approximately 2.1% of the sample.

The cohort was made up of 666 healthy bone marrow donors. All cohort members were sampled while nominally healthy, although unrecorded immune exposures were likely present. The donor was CMV seronegative and was included in the group of about 400 seronegative cohort members. A peripheral blood sample was provided by each donor, and peripheral blood mononuclear cells were used for TCR beta sequencing. Genomic DNA extraction from the blood cell samples was performed with the Qiagen DNeasy Blood Extraction Kit. The record originates from a study of cytomegalovirus exposure and HLA in healthy donors (dated by TCRdb to about 2017). With respect to the entire study: In an earlier analysis of 450 to 750 of the donors, about 260 Gb of sequence data and 100 million or so unique TCR beta sequences from approximately 180 million T cells were reported. Genome-wide SNP genotypes for about 65% of the 666 donors were used in a later genetic analysis, which treated that subset as a discovery cohort. Because of strong linkage in the cohort, roughly five DR-DQ haplotypes were treated as single units for association and clustering. To study patterns of TCR occurrence, a later analysis re-analyzed previously published TCR beta repertoires from 666 donors and added high-resolution HLA genotyping. On average, around 240,000 unique TCR beta nucleotide sequences were sequenced per donor among more than 350 genotyped donors of the cohort, with 15% to 20% of those sequences being non-productive. An earlier analysis of about 620 of the donors applied high-throughput TCR beta sequencing to assess whether each TCR beta V gene segment acted as functional or pseudogenic. To predict cytomegalovirus infection status, the study brought together high-throughput TCR immunosequencing, statistical association of individual TCRs with disease status, and machine learning. All discovery cohort repertoires had been generated on a single sequencing platform. The number of donors typed differed by locus, with about 629-630 for A, B, C, DRB1 and DQB1, around 520 for DQA1, over 600 for DPA1, and some 450 for DPB1. HLA typing covered class I and class II loci at four-digit resolution. The genetic ancestry cluster associated with self-reported Caucasian donors included about 84% of the roughly 400 genotyped donors. Rather than drawing on any new phenotypic data, the later analysis identified candidate immune exposures from TCR beta sequences and the way those sequences occurred across donors. Besides the first cohort of hundreds of subjects, a separate validation cohort made up of 120 different subjects was used. Using immunosequencing, the study profiled T cell repertoires from about 650 subjects and related those repertoires to cytomegalovirus serostatus. Alongside the repertoire data, information on donor age, sex, ethnicity and CMV serostatus was compiled. An early release covering 550 to 700 HLA-typed donors comprised 300 to 350 gigabases of sequencing data and around 85 million unique TCR sequences. The study was designed to test whether signatures of past pathogen exposure could be identified by cataloging public T cell receptors. General conclusions and limits of the study: In a later analysis, TCR association rates were found to vary across HLA loci, with the most associated TCRs seen for DRB1 alleles and the fewest for HLA-C alleles. Correlated functional status among segregating V segments might be attributable to linkage disequilibrium, but an unknown experimental factor could not be ruled out. In both the original and validation cohorts, the classifier was reported to diagnose cytomegalovirus status with high specificity and sensitivity. Assigning TCR associations to individual alleles was difficult when HLA alleles, especially DR and DQ, strongly co-occurred. Immune exposure information for the cohort was limited to CMV serostatus. Some IMGT-functional V segments, including TRBV6-2 and TRBV6-3, could not be told apart with the 87-base-pair reads, so those segments were excluded. Presence/absence analyses assumed roughly uniform sequencing depth across donors, an assumption that may not hold. Across donors, most TCR sequences were observed very rarely, whereas some public TCRs were present in many individuals. Because HLA typing was missing for some donors at each locus, association tests included only the typed subset. A further reported finding was that TCR beta sequences accurately predicted the HLA-A and HLA-B alleles for most subjects in the first cohort. Several of the top co-occurrence clusters appeared to be linked to parvovirus B19, influenza, CMV and Epstein-Barr virus, according to a later analysis. A cluster of highly shared sequence variants was judged likely to represent a technical artifact of the sequencing pipeline. A later analysis found that HLA-associated TCR beta chains were more clonally expanded and had lower generation probabilities than equally common non-associated chains. In a later genetic analysis, fewer N-insertions in productive TCRs were reported among donors in an Asian-associated ancestry cluster than the approximately 630-donor mean. An association between a missense DCLRE1C variant and V-gene and J-gene trimming of TCR beta chains was found in a later genetic analysis and replicated in an independent cohort. According to a later analysis, most CMV-associated TCR beta chains appeared to be HLA-restricted, and the HLA associations seemed to be driven largely by CMV exposure. Specific HLA alleles were associated with around 18,000 TCR beta sequences at a false discovery rate of 0.05 in a later analysis. An earlier analysis of approximately 530 of the donors showed that most TCR beta V segments appeared in productive rearrangements either about 87% or about 30% of the time, which broadly matched IMGT annotations. A few of the identified cytomegalovirus-associated TCR beta chains were confirmed in vitro to be specific for cytomegalovirus antigens. In the study, some 160 TCR beta chains were listed as associated with cytomegalovirus. Because counts were too low, roughly 16 rarely observed V segments, including chromosome 9 orphons, were excluded from the earlier analysis of 500 to 700 of the donors. According to the authors, the approach could potentially be generalized to other disease states and immunological phenotypes. Only TCR beta chains were sequenced in this cohort, and the absence of alpha or paired-chain data limited detectable features.

Input material: PBMCs. The rearrangement joined TRBV6-5 to TRBJ2-7, and TRBD2 aligns with 13 junction nucleotides. This receptor was obtained from a man aged 25 to 40 in good health and CMV-seronegative. At the DNA level, the sequence is TGTGCCAGCCAGGGACTAGCGGGGTACGAGCAGTACTTC. Translated, it gives CASQGLAGYEQYF.